Each of the 28 T cell receptor beta chains below was sequenced from the same sample in a study of blood T cell repertoires in COVID-19. Using immunoSEQ multiplex PCR, the repertoire was profiled, and TCRdb retains in-frame clones only, with some absent. The sample carries roughly 200,000 clones, over 75% recorded once. Sequencing used peripheral blood. The receptors stem from a man older than 75 with acute or convalescent COVID-19.

This clone was found a few times. This chain links TRBV19 with TRBJ1-4; a possible D gene is TRBD1 (5 bases). The V end was cut by 3 bases, the J end by 5 bases, with 16 bases between. CDR1 and CDR2 (germline): LNHDA, SQIVND (reference sequence). The CDR3 has 16 amino acids. The DNA of the CDR3 is TGTGCCAGTAGTATGGCCAGGGTAGGAGCGAATGAAAAACTGTTTTTT. It codes for CASSMARVGANEKLFF.

The V gene is TRBV7-9, the J gene TRBJ2-1; 7 bases agree with TRBD2. CDR3 size: 14 residues. Germline CDR1 and CDR2: SEHNR and FQNEAQ (reference sequence). The trim removed 5 bases at V and 0 bases at J, leaving 1 base unmatched. CDR3 region: CASSRGDSYNEQFF. The DNA of the CDR3 is TGTGCCAGCAGCCGGGGGGACTCCTACAATGAGCAGTTCTTC.

V is TRBV11-2 and J is TRBJ2-7; 7 nucleotides match TRBD2. The germline V gene encodes CDR1 SGHAT and CDR2 FQNNGV. V lost 1 base, J lost 5 bases, and 14 bases stayed unmatched. CDR3 length: 17 amino acids. CDR3 residues: CASSLGVGGSTSDEQYF. In DNA form, the CDR3 reads TGTGCCAGCAGCTTAGGAGTGGGCGGGAGTACGAGTGACGAGCAGTACTTC.

This CDR3 is CASSLGQGEKLFF. CDR3 bases: TGTGCCAGCAGCTTAGGACAGGGGGAAAAACTGTTTTTT. The chain has TRBV7-2 and TRBJ1-4; 8 bases agree with TRBD1. The CDR3 covers 13 residues. Trimming took 1 base from V and 8 from J; bases not matched to a gene: 0. Germline CDR1 and CDR2: SGHTA and FQGNSA.

This clone was picked up many times. The V and J genes are TRBV6-6 and TRBJ2-2, with 7 bases identical to TRBD1. V shed 4 bases and J 2 bases; nucleotides not matched to a gene: 4. From germline, CDR1 is MNHNY and CDR2 SVGAGI (reference sequence). The CDR3 has 15 amino acids. The CDR3: CASSLGQFNTGELFF. In DNA form, the CDR3 reads TGTGCCAGCAGTTTGGGACAGTTTAACACCGGGGAGCTGTTTTTT.

The chain has TRBV10-3 and TRBJ2-1, with 10 bases fitting TRBD2. The ends lost 4 bases at V and 8 bases at J; junction bases unmatched: 5. The CDR3 sequence is 14 residues long. CDR1 and CDR2 (germline): ENHRY, SYGVKD. The CDR3 sequence is CAISGPLAGDEQFF. The CDR3 DNA is TGTGCCATCAGTGGTCCCCTAGCGGGAGATGAGCAGTTCTTC.

This sequence joins TRBV27 and TRBJ1-5; 7 bases map to TRBD1. The trim removed 1 base at V and 2 bases at J, leaving 8 bases unmatched. Germline V CDR1 and CDR2: MNHEY, SMNVEV (reference sequence). The CDR3 has 17 amino acids. The CDR3: CASSLFAYRGRNQPQHF. The CDR3 coding sequence is TGTGCCAGCAGTTTATTCGCTTACAGGGGTCGCAATCAGCCCCAGCATTTT.

The chain combines TRBV24-1 with TRBJ2-3, with a possible D match to TRBD1 (6 bases). V was pared by 7 bases and J by 0 bases, with 13 bases between. Germline V CDR1 and CDR2: KGHDR, SFDVKD. This CDR3 spans 15 amino acids. The CDR3 region is CATRAPGDSTDTQYF. Here the CDR3 DNA reads TGTGCCACCAGGGCGCCAGGGGACAGCACAGATACGCAGTATTTT.

The chain is built from TRBV6-2 or TRBV6-3 and TRBJ2-7, with D possibly being TRBD2 (5 bases). Trimming left V 2 bases short and J 2 bases short, with 13 bases between. The CDR3 runs 15 residues. CDR1 and CDR2 (germline): MNHEY, SVGEGT. CDR3 sequence reads: CASSYGLGSPYEQYF. CDR3 coding DNA: TGTGCCAGCAGTTACGGTTTAGGGAGCCCCTACGAGCAGTACTTC.

The chain links TRBV6-1 to TRBJ2-7; D unclear. The germline gives CDR1 MNHNS, CDR2 SASEGT. The CDR3 is made up of 14 amino acids. V lost 2 bases and J 3 bases, leaving 11 bases between the germline ends. CDR3 sequence: CASSEKDWNYEQYV. For the CDR3, the DNA is TGTGCCAGCAGTGAAAAAGACTGGAACTACGAGCAGTACGTC.

For this clone: Compared with germline, one end of the junction differs, possibly owing to a read error. V usage is TRBV5-1 and J usage is TRBJ2-1, with 12 bases lining up with TRBD1. Per germline, CDR1 SGHRS and CDR2 YFSETQ. CDR3 length: 16 amino acids. The CDR3 region has the DNA TGCGCCTGCAGCCCGGCGGGGACAGGGGGCGAAAATGAGCAGTTCTTC. This encodes CACSPAGTGGENEQFF.

The chain uses TRBV6-1 and TRBJ1-2, with TRBD1 matching over 7 bases. Germline trimming cut 2 bases from V and 0 bases from J; bases unmatched to any gene: 3. CDR3 size: 15 residues. The germline gives CDR1 MNHNS, CDR2 SASEGT. In nucleotides, the CDR3 is TGTGCCAGCAGTGAAAGGGGGCCAGCTAACTATGGCTACACCTTC. This sequence encodes CASSERGPANYGYTF.

CDR3 region: CASSEARDSQSPLHF. CDR3 DNA sequence: TGTGCCAGCAGTGAAGCGAGGGACAGTCAGTCACCCCTCCACTTT. J is TRBJ1-6 and V is TRBV6-1; 7 bases are a match to TRBD1. Trimming took 0 bases from V and 10 from J; bases not matched to a gene: 6. The CDR3 consists of 15 residues. Germline V gives CDR1 MNHNS, CDR2 SASEGT.

Comments on this clone: The germline gene is not matched at one end of the junction; a read error may be the cause. The chain uses TRBV29-1 and TRBJ2-3, with 11 nucleotides matching TRBD2. Per germline, CDR1 SQVTM and CDR2 ANQGSEA. This CDR3 spans 17 amino acids. This CDR3 is CSALGTSGRTSTGTQYF. The DNA for the CDR3 is TGCAGCGCCCTAGGGACTAGCGGCCGAACCTCCACAGGTACGCAGTATTTT.

Only one count was recorded for this clone. The chain employs TRBV19 and TRBJ1-5; 8 bases map to TRBD1. There are 15 residues in the CDR3. The germline gives CDR1 LNHDA, CDR2 SQIVND (reference sequence). After removal of 3 bases from V and 1 base from J, the junction contained 2 bases not matched to a gene. The CDR3 spells CASSIHRGSNQPQHF. In DNA form, the CDR3 reads TGTGCCAGTAGTATCCACAGGGGGAGCAATCAGCCCCAGCATTTT.

This rearrangement joins TRBV7-9 to TRBJ2-7; possible D gene TRBD1, 6 bases. Per germline, CDR1 SEHNR and CDR2 FQNEAQ (reference sequence). The length of the CDR3 is 15 residues. Between the trimmed V and J ends, which lost 1 base and 0 bases, there was a span of 10 bases. The CDR3 nucleotides are TGTGCCAGCAGCTTAGAACAGGGCGTCTCCTACGAGCAGTACTTC. This gives the protein CASSLEQGVSYEQYF.

J is TRBJ2-3 and V is TRBV6-2 or TRBV6-3; D is unresolved. With 0 bases removed from V and 3 bases from J, the gap between germline ends came to 7 bases. The CDR3 runs 14 residues. Looked up from germline, CDR1 is MNHEY and CDR2 is SVGEGT. The CDR3 sequence: CASSYSLGTDTQYF. CDR3 coding DNA: TGTGCCAGCAGTTACTCTCTCGGGACAGATACGCAGTATTTT.

The chain couples TRBV24-1 to TRBJ2-1; 9 bases match TRBD1. V was pared by 9 bases and J by 4 bases, with 3 bases of the junction left unmatched. Germline CDR1 is KGHDR and CDR2 is SFDVKD. The length of the CDR3 is 13 residues. CDR3 coding DNA: TGTGCCACCGGACAGGGGATGTACAATGAGCAGTTCTTC. This sequence encodes CATGQGMYNEQFF.

The chain links TRBV7-2 to TRBJ2-5; TRBD1 matches at 10 bases. The CDR3 length is 15 residues. V gave up 3 bases and J gave up 3 bases; unmatched junction bases: 4. The germline CDR1 and CDR2 sequences are SGHTA and FQGNSA. The CDR3 region is CASSFDRGHKETQYF. The DNA of the CDR3 is TGTGCCAGCAGCTTCGACAGGGGGCATAAAGAGACCCAGTACTTC.

A few counts support this clone. V is TRBV6-5 and J is TRBJ1-2; possibly TRBD1 for D (5 bases). The CDR3 consists of 13 residues. With 5 bases removed from V and 8 bases from J, the gap between germline ends came to 15 bases. The V gene's germline CDR1 is MNHEY and CDR2 SVGAGI. CDR3 loop: CASSRTSGYGYTF. CDR3 nucleotides: TGTGCCAGCAGTAGAACCTCAGGGTACGGCTACACCTTC.

This chain joins TRBV19 and TRBJ1-4; TRBD1 is a possible D gene (6 bases). V shed 6 bases and J shed 8 bases, with 16 bases lying between them. The CDR3 sequence is 14 residues long. Germline V gene sequence: CDR1 LNHDA, CDR2 SQIVND (reference sequence). The CDR3 region has the DNA TGTGCCAGTAGACTTCAGGGGTTTGGCGAAAAACTGTTTTTT. Encoded protein: CASRLQGFGEKLFF.

This clone has just one count. The chain recombines TRBV3-1 (or the pseudogene TRBV3-2) with TRBJ2-7, with 13 positions matching TRBD2. The J segment lost 2 bases and the V segment lost 2 bases, leaving 6 bases of the junction unmatched. Germline loops: CDR1 LGHDT, CDR2 YNNKEL (reference sequence). This CDR3 has 17 amino acids. CDR3 sequence reads: CASSQRTGTSGTYEQYF. Written as DNA, the CDR3 is TGTGCCAGCAGCCAACGTACCGGGACTAGCGGGACCTACGAGCAGTACTTC.

The J gene is TRBJ1-1, the V gene TRBV27, with 10 bases matching TRBD1. The CDR3 has 18 residues. Trimming removed 6 bases from V and 0 bases from J; junction bases left unmatched: 13. The germline gives CDR1 MNHEY, CDR2 SMNVEV (reference sequence). CDR3 in DNA: TGTGCCAGCAGCCCACTAATCGACAGGGGGCGGGTGAACACTGAAGCTTTCTTT. It codes for CASSPLIDRGRVNTEAFF.

The V call is TRBV5-1, the J call TRBJ2-2, with 13 bases fitting TRBD2. V was pared by 4 bases and J by 6 bases, with 9 bases of the junction left unmatched. The CDR3 runs to 17 residues. CDR1 and CDR2 from the germline V gene are SGHRS and YFSETQ. The CDR3 DNA reads TGCGCCAGCAGCCTAGCTACTAGCGGGAGGGTCCCCGGGGAGCTGTTTTTT. This encodes CASSLATSGRVPGELFF.

This clone was recorded once. The chain joins TRBV11-3 to TRBJ2-3, with 7 bases that match TRBD2. CDR1 and CDR2 (germline): SGHNT, YENEEA. The CDR3 extends over 15 amino acids. The V segment lost 5 bases and the J segment 1 base; nucleotides outside the gene matches: 6. CDR3 loop: CASSPLAVRTDTQYF. Here the CDR3 DNA reads TGTGCCAGCAGCCCGCTAGCGGTACGCACAGATACGCAGTATTTT.

This chain joins TRBV2 and TRBJ2-1; no definite D call. This CDR3 is built from 14 residues. Trimming removed 3 bases from V and 7 bases from J, with 13 bases in between. Germline CDR1 and CDR2: SNHLY and FYNNEI. The CDR3 sequence is CASSEKLLRNEQFF. The CDR3 nucleotides read TGTGCCAGCAGTGAGAAACTATTGAGAAATGAGCAGTTCTTC.

The chain combines TRBV11-2 with TRBJ1-3; D is possibly TRBD1 (6 bases). V was clipped by 2 bases and J by 7 bases, with 12 bases between them. CDR3 size: 14 residues. Per the germline V gene, CDR1 is SGHAT and CDR2 is FQNNGV. CDR3 nucleotide sequence: TGTGCCAGCAGCTTAACCACAGGGTTGAACACCATATATTTT. It translates to CASSLTTGLNTIYF.

This sequence joins TRBV23-1 and TRBJ2-2; 13 bases map to TRBD2. TRBV23-1 carries the ORF label, with uncertain function. V gave up 4 bases and J gave up 7 bases; unmatched junction bases: 9. The CDR3 length is 17 residues. The CDR3 nucleotides read TGCGCCAGCAGTCGCATGACTAGCGGGAGGTGGGACGGGGAGCTGTTTTTT. Its translation is CASSRMTSGRWDGELFF.